These T cell receptor beta chains were read from a single sample in a study of CD8+CD57+ T cells in acquired aplastic anemia. TCRdb analysed the reads with MiXCR anew, one entry per CDR3 protein. The profile shows 400,000 to 450,000 distinct CDR3 sequences, 60% to 80% of them singletons. The specimen sequenced was sorted CD4+, CD8+, or CD8+CD57+ T cells (not recorded which) from PBMCs. The receptor source for this set is a human donor in good health, serving as a control. CDR3s leave out the opening cysteine and the closing phenylalanine or tryptophan. D genes are given only for firm matches.

v_gene: TRBV20-1
d_gene: NA
j_gene: TRBJ1-2
len: 11
CDR3aa: SAAPGENSGYT

v_gene: TRBV7-2
d_gene: NA
j_gene: TRBJ1-6
len: 11
CDR3aa: ASSKDVDAPLH

v_gene: TRBV25-1
d_gene: TRBD1
j_gene: TRBJ2-7
len: 16
CDR3aa: ASSESRGQASGANVQY

v_gene: TRBV12-3/TRBV12-4
d_gene: NA
j_gene: TRBJ2-7
len: 13
CDR3aa: ATSPDRDSAYEQY

v_gene: TRBV7-9
d_gene: NA
j_gene: TRBJ1-6
len: 10
CDR3aa: ASSDPQGPLH

v_gene: TRBV12-3/TRBV12-4
d_gene: NA
j_gene: TRBJ1-2
len: 14
CDR3aa: ASSTQGGISGYGYT

v_gene: TRBV12-3/TRBV12-4
d_gene: TRBD1
j_gene: TRBJ2-7
len: 13
CDR3aa: ASSPGGTGLFEQY

v_gene: TRBV12-5
d_gene: NA
j_gene: TRBJ1-1
len: 11
CDR3aa: ASGLPGVTEAF

v_gene: TRBV4-2
d_gene: NA
j_gene: TRBJ2-6
len: 15
CDR3aa: ASGQDSGSSGANVLT

v_gene: TRBV6-5
d_gene: NA
j_gene: TRBJ2-5
len: 13
CDR3aa: ASSYQGGYQETQY

v_gene: TRBV7-7
d_gene: NA
j_gene: TRBJ1-5
len: 13
CDR3aa: ASSQGLHSTQHLH

v_gene: TRBV6-2/TRBV6-3
d_gene: TRBD1
j_gene: TRBJ1-6
len: 11
CDR3aa: ASRGQQNSALH

v_gene: TRBV19
d_gene: NA
j_gene: TRBJ2-1
len: 13
CDR3aa: ASSVDRGTSSEQF

v_gene: TRBV6-6
d_gene: TRBD1
j_gene: TRBJ1-1
len: 14
CDR3aa: ASRIGQGILNTEAF

v_gene: TRBV27
d_gene: NA
j_gene: TRBJ1-5
len: 15
CDR3aa: ASSFSGVRGRDQPQH

v_gene: TRBV5-1
d_gene: NA
j_gene: TRBJ2-3
len: 14
CDR3aa: ASSQRPGDGVNTQY

v_gene: TRBV25-1
d_gene: NA
j_gene: TRBJ2-2
len: 17
CDR3aa: ASSEYKPRQGFIPGELF

v_gene: TRBV20-1
d_gene: NA
j_gene: TRBJ1-3
len: 13
CDR3aa: SARDRDGYGNTIY

v_gene: TRBV3-1
d_gene: NA
j_gene: TRBJ2-3
len: 10
CDR3aa: ASSQEAGTQY

v_gene: TRBV19
d_gene: TRBD1
j_gene: TRBJ1-5
len: 13
CDR3aa: ASRPTGGINQPQH

v_gene: TRBV7-2
d_gene: NA
j_gene: TRBJ1-1
len: 14
CDR3aa: ASSQGPRVDNSEAF

v_gene: TRBV20-1
d_gene: NA
j_gene: TRBJ1-2
len: 10
CDR3aa: SAREGFYGYT

v_gene: TRBV20-1
d_gene: NA
j_gene: TRBJ1-5
len: 13
CDR3aa: SARDAGKSNQPQH

v_gene: TRBV11-3
d_gene: TRBD2
j_gene: TRBJ2-3
len: 14
CDR3aa: ASSFLLAGTTDTQY

v_gene: TRBV5-4
d_gene: NA
j_gene: TRBJ2-7
len: 9
CDR3aa: ASSGDGKQY

v_gene: TRBV5-1
d_gene: NA
j_gene: TRBJ2-7
len: 11
CDR3aa: ASSWDGFYEQH

v_gene: TRBV7-2
d_gene: TRBD1
j_gene: TRBJ1-5
len: 13
CDR3aa: ASSPVQGFNQHQH

v_gene: TRBV10-3
d_gene: TRBD1
j_gene: TRBJ1-5
len: 15
CDR3aa: AISLGVGTGGNQPQL

v_gene: TRBV7-3
d_gene: TRBD2
j_gene: TRBJ2-1
len: 14
CDR3aa: ASSLTGRAGSGGQF

v_gene: TRBV10-2
d_gene: NA
j_gene: TRBJ2-3
len: 11
CDR3aa: ASRQEPTGAQT

v_gene: TRBV6-4
d_gene: TRBD1
j_gene: TRBJ2-1
len: 14
CDR3aa: ASSEVGDRGYNEQF

v_gene: TRBV9
d_gene: NA
j_gene: TRBJ2-7
len: 11
CDR3aa: ASSAPAPYDTY

v_gene: TRBV15
d_gene: TRBD1
j_gene: TRBJ2-7
len: 12
CDR3aa: ATSRAGGPMGQY

v_gene: TRBV5-8
d_gene: NA
j_gene: TRBJ2-2
len: 15
CDR3aa: ASSAPLPGSNTGELF

v_gene: TRBV7-2
d_gene: NA
j_gene: TRBJ1-2
len: 12
CDR3aa: ASSPAGGNYGDT

v_gene: TRBV12-3/TRBV12-4
d_gene: NA
j_gene: TRBJ1-2
len: 10
CDR3aa: ASSSGATGYT

v_gene: TRBV9
d_gene: TRBD1
j_gene: TRBJ2-7
len: 12
CDR3aa: ASSAQGQVYEQY

v_gene: TRBV19
d_gene: NA
j_gene: TRBJ2-2
len: 12
CDR3aa: ASAGQGNTGELF

v_gene: TRBV7-9
d_gene: NA
j_gene: TRBJ1-3
len: 14
CDR3aa: ASSLLMTGRGNTIY

v_gene: TRBV7-3
d_gene: TRBD1
j_gene: TRBJ1-2
len: 14
CDR3aa: ASSPPSYRGRNGYT

v_gene: TRBV7-2
d_gene: NA
j_gene: TRBJ1-6
len: 13
CDR3aa: ASSFRTGGAYEQH

v_gene: TRBV7-3
d_gene: NA
j_gene: TRBJ2-3
len: 11
CDR3aa: ASSPRKTDTQY

v_gene: TRBV12-3/TRBV12-4
d_gene: NA
j_gene: TRBJ2-3
len: 13
CDR3aa: ASSVGAGGTDTQY